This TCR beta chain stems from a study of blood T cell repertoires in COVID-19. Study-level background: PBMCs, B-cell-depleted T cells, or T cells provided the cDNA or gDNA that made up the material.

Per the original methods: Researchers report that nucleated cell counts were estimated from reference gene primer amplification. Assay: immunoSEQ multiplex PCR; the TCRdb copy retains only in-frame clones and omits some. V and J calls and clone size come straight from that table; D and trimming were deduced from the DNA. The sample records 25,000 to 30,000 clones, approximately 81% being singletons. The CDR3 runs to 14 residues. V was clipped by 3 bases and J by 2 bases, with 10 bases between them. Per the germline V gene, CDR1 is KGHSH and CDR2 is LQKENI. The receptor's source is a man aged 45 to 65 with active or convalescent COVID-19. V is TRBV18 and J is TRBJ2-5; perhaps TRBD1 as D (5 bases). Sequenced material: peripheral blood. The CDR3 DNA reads TGTGCCAGCTCACCGTTAGACAGACAAGAGACCCAGTACTTC. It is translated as CASSPLDRQETQYF.